This T cell receptor (beta chain) derives from a study of identical twins. TCRdb called the 5' RACE reads again in MiXCR, with one record for every CDR3 protein. The table lists 500,000 to 650,000 distinct CDR3 sequences, roughly 6.6% of them singletons. This clonotype was detected only a few times. The CDR3 contains 14 residues. CDR1 SGDLS and CDR2 YYNGEE come from the germline V gene. Trimming took off 1 base at V and 3 bases at J, with 11 bases between the two ends. This sample was shared with a second study, whose subject was yellow fever vaccine responses in identical twins.

This chain uses TRBV9 with TRBJ2-7; D ambiguous. The source is a woman between 18 and 29 years old in good health. The sample was PBMCs. The chain's CDR3 is CASSVREIGYEQYF. CDR3 DNA: TGTGCCAGCAGCGTACGCGAGATCGGCTACGAGCAGTACTTC.